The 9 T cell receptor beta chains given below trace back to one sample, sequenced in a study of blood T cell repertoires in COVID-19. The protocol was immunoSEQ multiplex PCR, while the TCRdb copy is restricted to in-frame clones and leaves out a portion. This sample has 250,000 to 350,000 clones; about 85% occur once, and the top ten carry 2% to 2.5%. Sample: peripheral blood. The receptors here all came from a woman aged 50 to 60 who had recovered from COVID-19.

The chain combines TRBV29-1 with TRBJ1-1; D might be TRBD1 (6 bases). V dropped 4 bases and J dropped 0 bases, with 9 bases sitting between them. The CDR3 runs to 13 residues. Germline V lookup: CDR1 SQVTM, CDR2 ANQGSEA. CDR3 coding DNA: TGCAGCGTTGGGAAGGGGGTGAACACTGAAGCTTTCTTT. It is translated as CSVGKGVNTEAFF.

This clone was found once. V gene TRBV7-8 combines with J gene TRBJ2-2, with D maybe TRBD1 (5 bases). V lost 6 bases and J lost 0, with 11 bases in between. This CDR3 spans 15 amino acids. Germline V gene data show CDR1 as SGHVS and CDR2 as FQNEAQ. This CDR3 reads CASRKDRTNTGELFF. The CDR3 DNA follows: TGTGCCAGCAGAAAAGACAGAACGAACACCGGGGAGCTGTTTTTT.

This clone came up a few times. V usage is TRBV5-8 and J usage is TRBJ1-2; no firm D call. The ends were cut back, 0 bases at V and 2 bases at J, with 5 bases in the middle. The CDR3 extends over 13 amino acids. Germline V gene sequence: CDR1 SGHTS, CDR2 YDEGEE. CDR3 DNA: TGTGCCAGCAGCTTGGACGCGAACTATGGCTACACCTTC. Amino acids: CASSLDANYGYTF.

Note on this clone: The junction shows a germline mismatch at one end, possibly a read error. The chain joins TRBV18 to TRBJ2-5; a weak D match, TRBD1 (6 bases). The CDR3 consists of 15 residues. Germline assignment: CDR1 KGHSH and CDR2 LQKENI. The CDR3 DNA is TGTGCCAGCTCACCACCGACAGGCCCCCAAGGGACCCAGTACTTC. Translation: CASSPPTGPQGTQYF.

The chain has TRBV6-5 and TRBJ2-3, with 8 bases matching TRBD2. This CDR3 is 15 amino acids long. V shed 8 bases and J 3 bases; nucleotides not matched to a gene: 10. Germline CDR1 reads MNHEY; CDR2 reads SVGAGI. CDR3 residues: CASATGGRGTDTQYF. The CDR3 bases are TGTGCCAGCGCTACGGGGGGGCGAGGAACAGATACGCAGTATTTT.

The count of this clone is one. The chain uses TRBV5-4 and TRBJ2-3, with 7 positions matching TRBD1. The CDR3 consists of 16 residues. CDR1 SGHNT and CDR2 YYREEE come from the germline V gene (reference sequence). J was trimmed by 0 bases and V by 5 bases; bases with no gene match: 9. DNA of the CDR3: TGTGCCAGCAGTTCGGCTGACAGGGTTAGCACAGATACGCAGTATTTT. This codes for CASSSADRVSTDTQYF.

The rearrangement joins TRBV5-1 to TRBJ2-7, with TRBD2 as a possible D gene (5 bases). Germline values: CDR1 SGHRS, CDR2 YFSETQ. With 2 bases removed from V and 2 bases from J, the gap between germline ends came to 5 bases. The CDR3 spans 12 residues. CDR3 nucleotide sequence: TGCGCCAGCAGCTTCGGGGCCTACGAGCAGTACTTC. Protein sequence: CASSFGAYEQYF.

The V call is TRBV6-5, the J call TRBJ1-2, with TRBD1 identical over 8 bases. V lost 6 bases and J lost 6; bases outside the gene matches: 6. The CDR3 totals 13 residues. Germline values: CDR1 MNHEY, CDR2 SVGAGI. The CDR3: CASSHNRGDGYTF. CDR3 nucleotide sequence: TGTGCCAGCAGCCACAACAGGGGGGATGGCTACACCTTC.

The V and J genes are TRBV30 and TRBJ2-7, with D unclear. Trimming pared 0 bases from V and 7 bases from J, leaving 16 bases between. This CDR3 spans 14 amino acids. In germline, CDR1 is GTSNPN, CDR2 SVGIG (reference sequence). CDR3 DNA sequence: TGTGCCTGGAGTGTACGTATTAGCCTAAGGGAGCAGTACTTC. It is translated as CAWSVRISLREQYF.